This is a list of T cell receptor beta chains from one sample in a study of T-cell reconstitution after alpha-beta-depleted transplantation in children. In TCRdb, the PCR reads were re-called with MiXCR into one record per CDR3 protein. The table has 98,000 or so distinct CDR3 sequences, about 22% seen once. The source was PBMCs, collected before TCRalphabeta/CD19-depleted stem cell transplant. All receptors derive from a boy under 10 years old with acute lymphoblastic leukemia, due to receive a stem cell transplant. Both conserved end residues are part of each CDR3. The order of the fields is CDR3 protein, CDR3 DNA, V gene, D gene, J gene, clone size. The D gene is left open where the match is weak. Clone size appears in some rows only: once, few, many, or a class for an expanded clone.

CDR3: CASSWRGTNLVHEQYF; DNA: TGTGCCAGCAGCTGGCGGGGCACCAACTTAGTCCACGAGCAGTACTTC; V: TRBV5-6; D: NA; J: TRBJ2-7; size: few
CDR3: CASSPVPWGSGSNEQFF; DNA: TGCGCCAGCAGCCCCGTCCCCTGGGGCAGCGGGAGTAATGAGCAGTTCTTC; V: TRBV5-1; D: TRBD2; J: TRBJ2-1; size: NA
CDR3: CASSDSGGITDTQYF; DNA: TGTGCCAGCAGTGACTCCGGGGGGATTACAGATACGCAGTATTTT; V: TRBV25-1; D: TRBD2; J: TRBJ2-3; size: many
CDR3: CASSVSLGYTDTQYF; DNA: TGTGCCAGCAGCGTGTCGCTTGGGTACACAGATACGCAGTATTTT; V: TRBV11-2; D: NA; J: TRBJ2-3; size: NA
CDR3: CATRLAEAYNEQFF; DNA: TGCGCCACCAGGCTAGCGGAGGCCTACAATGAGCAGTTCTTC; V: TRBV5-1; D: TRBD2; J: TRBJ2-1; size: NA
CDR3: CASSPGPRTVVNQPQHF; DNA: TGTGCCAGCAGCCCCGGTCCCCGGACAGTGGTAAATCAGCCCCAGCATTTT; V: TRBV28; D: NA; J: TRBJ1-5; size: NA
CDR3: CSAMGQGALDEQYF; DNA: TGCAGCGCCATGGGGCAGGGGGCTCTCGACGAGCAGTACTTC; V: TRBV20-1; D: TRBD1; J: TRBJ2-7; size: few
CDR3: CASSLSKTGGHYEQYF; DNA: TGTGCCAGCAGTTTATCGAAAACAGGGGGCCACTACGAGCAGTACTTC; V: TRBV27; D: TRBD1; J: TRBJ2-7; size: many
CDR3: CASSLPAESFYNEQFF; DNA: TGTGCCAGCAGCTTGCCGGCGGAGTCCTTCTACAATGAGCAGTTCTTC; V: TRBV5-6; D: NA; J: TRBJ2-1; size: NA
CDR3: CASSFATSGSNEQFF; DNA: TGTGCCAGCAGTTTTGCGACTAGCGGGAGCAATGAGCAGTTCTTC; V: TRBV12-3/TRBV12-4; D: TRBD2; J: TRBJ2-1; size: few
CDR3: CASSLFTGPRGELFF; DNA: TGTGCCAGCAGCTTATTCACAGGGCCCCGCGGGGAGCTGTTTTTT; V: TRBV5-8; D: NA; J: TRBJ2-2; size: few
CDR3: CASSEPGPNEQFF; DNA: TGTGCCAGCAGTGAACCCGGCCCCAATGAGCAGTTCTTC; V: TRBV25-1; D: NA; J: TRBJ2-1; size: NA
CDR3: CASSSTVPTSPLHF; DNA: TGTGCCAGCAGTTCCACAGTACCTACTTCACCCCTCCACTTT; V: TRBV6-5; D: NA; J: TRBJ1-6; size: NA
CDR3: CASSAANTGELFF; DNA: TGTGCCAGCAGTGCAGCGAACACCGGGGAGCTGTTTTTT; V: TRBV6-4; D: NA; J: TRBJ2-2; size: many
CDR3: CASSLSGLYLFGYTF; DNA: TGTGCCAGCAGCCTCTCGGGCCTTTACCTGTTCGGCTACACCTTC; V: TRBV12-3/TRBV12-4; D: NA; J: TRBJ1-2; size: few
CDR3: CASSPRPWDNQPQHF; DNA: TGTGCCAGCTCACCCCGGCCCTGGGACAATCAGCCCCAGCATTTT; V: TRBV18; D: NA; J: TRBJ1-5; size: NA
CDR3: CASSWGTGVEKLFF; DNA: TGTGCCAGCAGTTGGGGGACAGGGGTCGAAAAACTGTTTTTT; V: TRBV27; D: TRBD1; J: TRBJ1-4; size: few
CDR3: CASRNPTDTQYF; DNA: TGTGCCAGCAGGAACCCCACAGATACGCAGTATTTT; V: TRBV11-2; D: NA; J: TRBJ2-3; size: many
CDR3: CASSQRGADTQYF; DNA: TGTGCCAGCAGCCAACGGGGGGCAGATACGCAGTATTTT; V: TRBV3-1; D: TRBD2; J: TRBJ2-3; size: NA
CDR3: CSVGGSVSYEQYF; DNA: TGCAGCGTTGGCGGGAGTGTCTCCTACGAGCAGTACTTC; V: TRBV29-1; D: TRBD2; J: TRBJ2-7; size: NA
CDR3: CASSPLASSYEQYF; DNA: TGTGCCAGCTCACCCCTAGCCAGCTCCTACGAGCAGTACTTC; V: TRBV18; D: NA; J: TRBJ2-7; size: few
CDR3: CASSQASDRVSYEQYF; DNA: TGCGCCAGCAGCCAAGCAAGCGACAGGGTTTCCTACGAGCAGTACTTC; V: TRBV4-1; D: TRBD1; J: TRBJ2-7; size: NA
CDR3: CASSLEAGVGEQYF; DNA: TGTGCCAGCAGCTTAGAAGCGGGAGTTGGCGAGCAGTACTTC; V: TRBV7-2; D: TRBD2; J: TRBJ2-7; size: NA
CDR3: CASSSVGGGVTQYF; DNA: TGTGCCAGCAGCTCGGTGGGAGGAGGGGTTACGCAGTATTTT; V: TRBV7-9; D: NA; J: TRBJ2-3; size: few